This TCR beta chain was sequenced during a study of blood T cell repertoires in COVID-19. Background on the study: From the United States, Italy and Spain came samples of acute and convalescent COVID-19. Nucleic acid was either cDNA or gDNA, and it came from T cells, B-cell-depleted T cells, or PBMCs.

Per the germline V gene, CDR1 is LNHNV and CDR2 is YYDKDF (reference sequence). The CDR3 is made up of 21 amino acids. V trimming: 5 bases; J trimming: 0 bases; junction bases outside the gene matches: 18. Per the original methods: Reference gene primer amplification yielded estimated nucleated cell counts. Here immunoSEQ multiplex PCR was the method, and the copy in TCRdb shows in-frame clones only, minus some. D and trimming were read from the DNA, whereas the V and J calls and clone size are those reported in that table. Of 250,000 to 300,000 clones in the sample, roughly 91% were seen once. The origin of this receptor is a woman aged 40 to 55 who had recovered from COVID-19. The chain employs TRBV15 and TRBJ2-2; 10 bases line up with TRBD2. Specimen: peripheral blood. The CDR3, as DNA: TGTGCCACCAGCCAGATCGGGGGGCTAGCGGGAGCCGGGCCGAACACCGGGGAGCTGTTTTTT. The encoded protein is CATSQIGGLAGAGPNTGELFF.